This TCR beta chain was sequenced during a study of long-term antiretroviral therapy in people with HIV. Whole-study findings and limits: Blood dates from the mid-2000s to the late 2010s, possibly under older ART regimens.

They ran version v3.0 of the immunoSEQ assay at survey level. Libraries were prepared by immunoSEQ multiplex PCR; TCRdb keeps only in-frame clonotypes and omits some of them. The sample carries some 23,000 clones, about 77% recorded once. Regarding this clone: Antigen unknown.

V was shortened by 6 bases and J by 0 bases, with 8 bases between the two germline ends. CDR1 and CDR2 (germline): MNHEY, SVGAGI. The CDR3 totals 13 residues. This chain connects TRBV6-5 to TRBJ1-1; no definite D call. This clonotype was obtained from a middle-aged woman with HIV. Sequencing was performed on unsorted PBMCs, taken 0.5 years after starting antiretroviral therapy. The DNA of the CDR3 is TGTGCCAGCAGCTCCCATTTGAACACTGAAGCTTTCTTT. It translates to CASSSHLNTEAFF.